The rows below give T cell receptor beta chains drawn from one sample of a study of blood T cell repertoires in COVID-19. TCRdb keeps only in-frame clones here, not all; method: immunoSEQ multiplex PCR. Seen here are 250,000 to 350,000 clones, approximately 90% observed once, and the top ten hold around 3%. Sequenced: peripheral blood. These receptors all stem from a woman younger than 45 with active or convalescent COVID-19. Each CDR3 is given with its conserved first and last residue. A D gene is named only where the DNA matches it firmly. Only part of the rows carry a size: once, few, many, or a class if the clone is expanded.

cdr3_nt: TGTGCCAGCTCATCGGGACAGGTTACAGGTCAGCCCCAGCATTTT; cdr3_aa: CASSSGQVTGQPQHF; v_call: TRBV18; clone_size: NA; j_call: TRBJ1-5; d_call: TRBD1
cdr3_nt: TGCGCCAGCAGCTTACCGGGACAGGGTGCACTGCCCCAGCATTTT; cdr3_aa: CASSLPGQGALPQHF; v_call: TRBV5-1; clone_size: NA; j_call: TRBJ1-5; d_call: TRBD1
cdr3_nt: TGTGCCAGCAGCCAAGACAGGGGCTTTGCCAACTATGGCTACACCTTC; cdr3_aa: CASSQDRGFANYGYTF; v_call: TRBV5-6; clone_size: NA; j_call: TRBJ1-2; d_call: TRBD1
cdr3_nt: TGTGCCAGCAGTTCCGGGAATTCACCCCTCCACTTT; cdr3_aa: CASSSGNSPLHF; v_call: TRBV6-5; clone_size: NA; j_call: TRBJ1-6; d_call: NA
cdr3_nt: TGTGCCAGCAGCTTAGCGACAGGGCAAGACACTGAAGCTTTCTTT; cdr3_aa: CASSLATGQDTEAFF; v_call: TRBV7-6; clone_size: NA; j_call: TRBJ1-1; d_call: TRBD1
cdr3_nt: TGTGCCAGCAGCTCTCTTCTGGGGGAGGGCCCTCCCTCTGGCTACACCTTC; cdr3_aa: CASSSLLGEGPPSGYTF; v_call: TRBV7-9; clone_size: once; j_call: TRBJ1-2; d_call: NA
cdr3_nt: TGTGCCAGCAGTTACTCAACGGCCGGGGAGCTGTTTTTT; cdr3_aa: CASSYSTAGELFF; v_call: TRBV6-5; clone_size: NA; j_call: TRBJ2-2; d_call: NA
cdr3_nt: TGCGCCAGCAGCCAAGATAGCCCGAACACTGAAGCTTTCTTT; cdr3_aa: CASSQDSPNTEAFF; v_call: TRBV4-1; clone_size: NA; j_call: TRBJ1-1; d_call: NA
cdr3_nt: TGTGCCAGCAGCAAGACACCTATGGACTATGGCTACACCTTC; cdr3_aa: CASSKTPMDYGYTF; v_call: TRBV6-5; clone_size: NA; j_call: TRBJ1-2; d_call: NA
cdr3_nt: TGTGCCAGCAGCCAATATTCGGGGGGAAAGAACACCGGGGAGCTGTTTTTT; cdr3_aa: CASSQYSGGKNTGELFF; v_call: TRBV3-1/TRBV3-2; clone_size: NA; j_call: TRBJ2-2; d_call: TRBD2
cdr3_nt: TGCGCCAGCAGCTCGACCCCCGGGTTGAACACTGAAGCTTTCTTT; cdr3_aa: CASSSTPGLNTEAFF; v_call: TRBV5-1; clone_size: NA; j_call: TRBJ1-1; d_call: NA
cdr3_nt: TGTGCCAGCAGCCAAGGCGGGGTTGGCACAGATACGCAGTATTTT; cdr3_aa: CASSQGGVGTDTQYF; v_call: TRBV14; clone_size: NA; j_call: TRBJ2-3; d_call: NA
cdr3_nt: TGTGCCAGCGGTTTTCTTAATCAGCCCCAGCATTTT; cdr3_aa: CASGFLNQPQHF; v_call: TRBV12-3/TRBV12-4; clone_size: NA; j_call: TRBJ1-5; d_call: NA
cdr3_nt: TGCGCCAGCAGCTTGGTCACAGGGCCGAGCTCTGGGGCCAACGTCCTGACTTTC; cdr3_aa: CASSLVTGPSSGANVLTF; v_call: TRBV5-1; clone_size: once; j_call: TRBJ2-6; d_call: NA
cdr3_nt: TGTGCCAGCAGCTTGAGGGGTAGCAATCAGCCCCAGCATTTT; cdr3_aa: CASSLRGSNQPQHF; v_call: TRBV5-8; clone_size: NA; j_call: TRBJ1-5; d_call: NA
cdr3_nt: TGTGCCAGCAGTGAGCGGTGGTTCAGTGAGCAGTTCTTC; cdr3_aa: CASSERWFSEQFF; v_call: TRBV25-1; clone_size: NA; j_call: TRBJ2-1; d_call: NA
cdr3_nt: TGTGCCAGCAGCGGGGGGACAGGGGTGCTCCACGAGCAGTACTTC; cdr3_aa: CASSGGTGVLHEQYF; v_call: TRBV9; clone_size: NA; j_call: TRBJ2-7; d_call: TRBD1
cdr3_nt: TGTGCCAGCAGTCGAAACAGGGAAGCCGGGGAGCTGTTTTTT; cdr3_aa: CASSRNREAGELFF; v_call: TRBV6-5; clone_size: NA; j_call: TRBJ2-2; d_call: NA
cdr3_nt: TGTGCCAGCAGCTTGGGCGACAGGAGAGGCTATGGCTACACCTTC; cdr3_aa: CASSLGDRRGYGYTF; v_call: TRBV5-6; clone_size: NA; j_call: TRBJ1-2; d_call: NA
cdr3_nt: TGTGCCAGCAGATCTGAGGGGGCAGGGGAGCAGTTCTTC; cdr3_aa: CASRSEGAGEQFF; v_call: TRBV6-6; clone_size: NA; j_call: TRBJ2-1; d_call: TRBD1
cdr3_nt: TGTGCCAGCAGGCTACCCCGGACAGGGGGCACCGGGGAGCTGTTTTTT; cdr3_aa: CASRLPRTGGTGELFF; v_call: TRBV7-9; clone_size: once; j_call: TRBJ2-2; d_call: TRBD1
cdr3_nt: TGTGCCAGCAGTGAAGTGGCAGGGGGTAACTATGGCTACACCTTC; cdr3_aa: CASSEVAGGNYGYTF; v_call: TRBV2; clone_size: NA; j_call: TRBJ1-2; d_call: TRBD1
cdr3_nt: TGTGCCAGCAGTCTCCCGGGTCGGCCCGGTGAGCAGTTCTTC; cdr3_aa: CASSLPGRPGEQFF; v_call: TRBV11-3; clone_size: NA; j_call: TRBJ2-1; d_call: NA